Listed here are 32 T cell receptor beta chains from one sample, sequenced in a study of T-cell reconstitution after alpha-beta-depleted transplantation in children. Unique molecular identifiers tagged the TCRbeta library. TCRdb re-called the PCR reads through MiXCR, storing one row per CDR3 protein. The profile shows about 470,000 distinct CDR3 sequences, about 45% of them singletons. Sequenced here: PBMCs, sampled before TCRalphabeta/CD19-depleted stem cell transplant. These receptors all stem from a girl aged 2-10 years with aplastic anemia, due to receive a stem cell transplant.

This clonotype was found many times. The chain carries TRBV20-1 and TRBJ2-2, with D unresolved. The ends were cut back, 4 bases at V and 0 bases at J, with 9 bases in the middle. From germline, CDR1 is DFQATT and CDR2 SNEGSKA (reference sequence). This CDR3 is built from 14 residues. CDR3 loop: CSATRPSNTGELFF. The DNA of the CDR3 is TGCAGTGCTACTAGGCCTTCGAACACCGGGGAGCTGTTTTTT.

The chain links TRBV20-1 to TRBJ2-1, with D tentatively TRBD1 or TRBD2 (5 bases each). With 3 bases removed from V and 6 bases from J, the gap between germline ends came to 18 bases. The germline V gene has CDR1 DFQATT and CDR2 SNEGSKA (reference sequence). The CDR3 has 15 amino acids. The CDR3 sequence is CSARTNMRGLNEQFF. The CDR3 region has the DNA TGCAGTGCTAGGACCAATATGAGGGGCCTCAATGAGCAGTTCTTC.

The rearrangement joins TRBV20-1 to TRBJ2-5; the match to TRBD1 covers 9 bases. Germline V CDR1 and CDR2: DFQATT, SNEGSKA (reference sequence). This CDR3 has 12 residues. V shed 6 bases, J shed 4 bases, and the junction held 3 bases outside the gene matches. CDR3 DNA: TGCAGTGCACAGGGACAGGGAGAGACCCAGTACTTC. Its translation is CSAQGQGETQYF.

The chain has TRBV7-6 and TRBJ2-7; D could derive from TRBD1 or TRBD2 (5 bases each). Germline CDR1 reads SGHVS; CDR2 reads FNYEAQ. V lost 5 bases to trimming and J lost 3 bases, with 14 bases between them. The CDR3 extends over 14 amino acids. The CDR3 loop is CASSPGPDSYEQYF. Here the CDR3 DNA reads TGTGCCAGCAGCCCGGGACCAGACAGCTACGAGCAGTACTTC.

This clonotype was recorded at least ten times. V is TRBV15 and J is TRBJ2-5, with 10 bases aligning to TRBD2. J was trimmed by 0 bases and V by 5 bases; bases with no gene match: 3. CDR3 length equals 15 residues. In germline, CDR1 is LNHNV, CDR2 YYDKDF (reference sequence). The CDR3 region has the DNA TGTGCCACCAGCTCCGGGACTAGCGACCAAGAGACCCAGTACTTC. Translation: CATSSGTSDQETQYF.

This clonotype was detected ten times or more. V and J are TRBV20-1 and TRBJ2-3; TRBD2 matches 11 bases. J gave up 0 bases and V 5 bases, and 7 bases lay outside the gene matches. Germline V gives CDR1 DFQATT, CDR2 SNEGSKA (reference sequence). The CDR3 spans 16 residues. The CDR3, as DNA: TGCAGTGCTGAAGCTAGCGGGAGGAGGAGCACAGATACGCAGTATTTT. Translation: CSAEASGRRSTDTQYF.

The chain joins TRBV27 to TRBJ2-2, with D possibly TRBD2 on 5 matching bases. CDR1 is MNHEY and CDR2 is SMNVEV in the germline V gene (reference sequence). The CDR3 runs 16 residues. V was cut by 8 bases and J by 4 bases, with 20 bases left in between. The CDR3 sequence is CASRTAGGPLTGELFF. The CDR3, as DNA: TGTGCCAGCCGTACCGCGGGCGGACCTCTCACCGGGGAGCTGTTTTTT.

This clonotype was detected only a few times. The V and J genes are TRBV20-1 and TRBJ1-4; possible D gene TRBD1, 5 bases. Germline CDR1 DFQATT, CDR2 SNEGSKA (reference sequence). The CDR3 covers 13 residues. The V and J ends lost 0 bases and 11 bases respectively, with 13 bases between them. The DNA for the CDR3 is TGCAGTGCTAGAGATGCGGGGGGGTCGAAACTGTTTTTT. Amino acids: CSARDAGGSKLFF.

The chain carries TRBV7-6 and TRBJ2-5; TRBD1 matches at 10 bases. V lost 0 bases and J lost 0; bases outside the gene matches: 1. Germline lookup yields CDR1 SGHVS and CDR2 FNYEAQ. The CDR3 loop spans 16 amino acids. In DNA form, the CDR3 reads TGTGCCAGCAGCTTAGCCGGGACAGGGGACCAAGAGACCCAGTACTTC. This translates into CASSLAGTGDQETQYF.

This clonotype was recorded many times. The chain is built from TRBV28 and TRBJ2-2; D perhaps matches TRBD2 (6 bases). Germline CDR1 is MDHEN and CDR2 is SYDVKM. The CDR3 sequence is 16 residues long. V was clipped by 3 bases and J by 4 bases, with 15 bases between them. CDR3 coding DNA: TGTGCCAGCAGTTTTGGTCCGGGAGAAGGCACCGGGGAGCTGTTTTTT. Protein product: CASSFGPGEGTGELFF.

This clonotype has only a few counts. The gene calls are TRBV7-6 and TRBJ2-7; 10 nucleotides match TRBD1. Germline assignment: CDR1 SGHVS and CDR2 FNYEAQ. The CDR3 is made up of 15 amino acids. V shed 8 bases, J shed 1 base, and the junction held 8 bases outside the gene matches. Here the CDR3 DNA reads TGTGCCAGCTCGGACAGGGGGTCAGGTTCCTACGAGCAGTACTTC. It yields the protein CASSDRGSGSYEQYF. Variable domain in full (rest from reference TRBV7-6 and TRBJ2-7): GAGVSQSPRYKVTKRGQDVALRCDPISGHVSLYWYRQALGQGPEFLTYFNYEAQQDKSGLPNDRFSAERPEGSISTLTIQRTEQRDSAMYRCASSDRGSGSYEQYFGPGTRLTVT.

The chain employs TRBV7-3 and TRBJ2-3; D is possibly TRBD2 (6 bases). Trimming removed 0 bases from V and 5 bases from J, with 12 bases in between. Germline V gene data show CDR1 as SGHTA and CDR2 as FQGTGA. The CDR3 runs 15 residues. CDR3 loop: CASSLTGGGEDTQYF. In nucleotides, the CDR3 is TGTGCCAGCAGCTTAACCGGTGGCGGGGAAGATACGCAGTATTTT.

A single count supports this clonotype. The V call is TRBV5-1, the J call TRBJ2-7, with TRBD2 matching 7 bases. The germline gives CDR1 SGHRS, CDR2 YFSETQ. The CDR3 length is 17 residues. V trimming: 0 bases; J trimming: 2 bases; junction bases outside the gene matches: 11. The CDR3 is CASSLVGSRGSTYEQYF. The CDR3 DNA sequence: TGCGCCAGCAGCTTGGTCGGGTCTCGCGGGAGTACCTACGAGCAGTACTTC. Filled out from reference TRBV5-1 and TRBJ2-7, the complete variable domain reads KAGVTQTPRYLIKTRGQQVTLSCSPISGHRSVSWYQQTPGQGLQFLFEYFSETQRNKGNFPGRFSGRQFSNSRSEMNVSTLELGDSALYLCASSLVGSRGSTYEQYFGPGTRLTVT.

At least ten counts were recorded for this clonotype. J is TRBJ2-1 and V is TRBV7-2, with D possibly being TRBD2 (5 bases). The CDR3 covers 14 residues. The V end lost 1 base, the J end lost 1 base, and 5 bases lay between the germline ends. Germline-derived CDR1 and CDR2 are SGHTA and FQGNSA. The CDR3 DNA reads as TGTGCCAGCAGCTTAGAGCGGTCCTACAATGAGCAGTTCTTC. The encoded protein is CASSLERSYNEQFF.

This chain joins TRBV12-3 or TRBV12-4 and TRBJ2-4; possible D gene TRBD2, 6 bases. The CDR3 is made up of 14 amino acids. Trimming took 3 bases from V and 6 from J, leaving 12 bases between them. The chain's CDR3 is CASSLGRRVNIQYF. The CDR3 DNA sequence: TGTGCCAGCAGTTTGGGTAGGAGGGTAAACATTCAGTACTTC.

The rearrangement links TRBV12-3 or TRBV12-4 to TRBJ1-3; no clear D. This CDR3 has 13 residues. Trimming took off 5 bases at V and 0 bases at J, with 5 bases between the two ends. CDR3 region: CASSRDSGNTIYF. The CDR3 DNA follows: TGTGCCAGCAGTAGAGACTCTGGAAACACCATATATTTT.

V gene TRBV14 combines with J gene TRBJ2-7; D gene uncertain. The CDR3 totals 13 residues. V was pared by 1 base and J by 3 bases, with 7 bases between. Germline CDR1 reads SGHDN; CDR2 reads FVKESK. CDR3 nucleotide sequence: TGTGCCAGCAGCCAAGGAGCTGTCTACGAGCAGTACTTC. Encoded protein: CASSQGAVYEQYF.

The V gene is TRBV28, the J gene TRBJ2-3; D might be TRBD2 (6 bases). Germline lookup yields CDR1 MDHEN and CDR2 SYDVKM. V lost 3 bases, J lost 1 base, and 14 bases lay in between. This CDR3 is 16 amino acids long. CDR3 in amino acids: CASSLVRGLGTDTQYF. The CDR3 DNA sequence: TGTGCCAGCAGTTTGGTGCGGGGCCTTGGCACAGATACGCAGTATTTT.

The rearrangement uses TRBV5-1 and TRBJ1-1; D is possibly TRBD1 (5 bases). The germline V gene encodes CDR1 SGHRS and CDR2 YFSETQ. Trimming shortened V by 2 bases and J by 6 bases, and 11 bases separated the two germline ends. This CDR3 comprises 13 residues. The CDR3 DNA is TGCGCCAGCAGCTTACCCTTGGGGGCTGAAGCTTTCTTT. It specifies CASSLPLGAEAFF.

This clonotype appeared a few times. This chain links TRBV5-1 with TRBJ1-4, with 10 positions matching TRBD1. Germline V lookup: CDR1 SGHRS, CDR2 YFSETQ. V lost 5 bases to trimming and J lost 7 bases; unmatched junction nucleotides: 5. There are 14 residues in the CDR3. In DNA, the CDR3 is TGCGCCAGCAGTTTCGGGACAGGGGTTGAAAAACTGTTTTTT. Protein sequence: CASSFGTGVEKLFF.

In regard to this clonotype: This sequence may be a read error, since a much larger clone differs from it by one base. V and J are TRBV20-1 and TRBJ2-6; possible D gene TRBD2, 6 bases. Germline assignment: CDR1 DFQATT and CDR2 SNEGSKA (reference sequence). The CDR3 extends over 14 amino acids. V lost 6 bases and J lost 2, with 11 bases in between. The CDR3 here is CSAPTGAGANVLTF. In DNA, the CDR3 is TGCAGTGCCCCAACGGGGGCTGGGGCCAACGTCCTGACTTTC.

In its sample, this clonotype was seen many times. The CDR3 loop is CASSPDASYGYTF. CDR3 coding DNA: TGTGCCAGCAGTCCCGACGCCTCCTATGGCTACACCTTC. This rearrangement joins TRBV27 to TRBJ1-2; D ambiguous. CDR1 and CDR2 (germline): MNHEY, SMNVEV (reference sequence). The CDR3 length is 13 residues. Trimming took 5 bases from V and 4 from J, leaving 11 bases between them.

The V and J genes are TRBV20-1 and TRBJ2-1, with 8 bases identical to TRBD2. The germline CDR1 and CDR2 sequences are DFQATT and SNEGSKA (reference sequence). V shed 5 bases and J 5 bases; nucleotides not matched to a gene: 8. The CDR3 runs to 14 residues. CDR3 in amino acids: CSAQSGSLNNEQFF. CDR3 nucleotides: TGCAGTGCTCAGAGCGGGAGCCTGAACAATGAGCAGTTCTTC.

This clonotype came up many times. The chain employs TRBV6-2 or TRBV6-3 and TRBJ2-7; D remains unclear. Germline V gene data show CDR1 as MNHEY and CDR2 as SVGEGT. Trimming shortened V by 0 bases and J by 0 bases, and 9 bases separated the two germline ends. The CDR3 has 15 residues. CDR3 in DNA: TGTGCCAGCAGTTACTCCCGACAAAACTCCTACGAGCAGTACTTC. Protein sequence: CASSYSRQNSYEQYF.

This clonotype showed up just a few times. The chain is built from TRBV7-2 and TRBJ2-7; D may match TRBD1 or TRBD2 (5 bases each). V was cut by 5 bases and J by 2 bases, with 13 bases left in between. CDR1 and CDR2 from the germline V gene are SGHTA and FQGNSA. The CDR3 extends over 14 amino acids. The CDR3 region has the DNA TGTGCCAGCAGCCCGCCGGGGCTCGCCTACGAGCAGTACTTC. Translated: CASSPPGLAYEQYF.

This clonotype was seen only a few times. The chain combines TRBV5-1 with TRBJ1-1, with a tentative D call TRBD1 (5 bases). Per germline, CDR1 SGHRS and CDR2 YFSETQ. The length of the CDR3 is 15 residues. The ends were cut back, 0 bases at V and 3 bases at J, with 12 bases in the middle. The CDR3 spells CASSLGRTLYTEAFF. DNA of the CDR3: TGCGCCAGCAGCTTGGGCAGGACACTTTACACTGAAGCTTTCTTT.

The chain couples TRBV7-9 to TRBJ1-1; D call uncertain. The V gene lost 1 base and the J gene lost 6 bases, with 6 bases spanning the gap. CDR3 length: 12 amino acids. Germline V CDR1 and CDR2: SEHNR, FQNEAQ (reference sequence). The CDR3 coding sequence is TGTGCCAGCAGCTTAGGAGAACCTGAAGCTTTCTTT. This encodes CASSLGEPEAFF.

The chain links TRBV11-2 to TRBJ2-1; tentative D call: TRBD2 (5 bases). The germline CDR1 and CDR2 sequences are SGHAT and FQNNGV. V shed 1 base and J shed 7 bases, with 14 bases lying between them. The CDR3 contains 15 residues. The CDR3 sequence is CASSLAPGVENEQFF. The CDR3 DNA follows: TGTGCCAGCAGCTTAGCCCCCGGGGTAGAAAATGAGCAGTTCTTC.

The chain has TRBV6-5 and TRBJ1-2, with D possibly TRBD1 on 6 matching bases. V lost 0 bases and J 2 bases, leaving 7 bases between the germline ends. CDR3 length: 14 residues. CDR1 and CDR2 (germline): MNHEY, SVGAGI. CDR3 coding DNA: TGTGCCAGCAGTTACTCGGACAGAAACTATGGCTACACCTTC. Protein product: CASSYSDRNYGYTF.

This clonotype occurred a few times. This chain joins TRBV12-3 or TRBV12-4 and TRBJ1-5, with unresolved D. The CDR3 sequence is 11 residues long. V lost 3 bases and J 11 bases, leaving 8 bases between the germline ends. CDR3 residues: CASSLGRAQHF. Written as DNA, the CDR3 is TGTGCCAGCAGTTTGGGTAGGGCCCAGCATTTT.

With regard to this clonotype: A read error is possible here, since a much larger clone lies one base away. This chain joins TRBV20-1 and TRBJ2-1; D remains ambiguous. Germline V gives CDR1 DFQATT, CDR2 SNEGSKA (reference sequence). V lost 3 bases and J lost 2, with 5 bases in between. The CDR3 runs to 12 residues. CDR3 protein: CSARGPYNEQFF. Written as DNA, the CDR3 is TGCAGTGCTAGGGGCCCCTACAATGAGCAGTTCTTC.

In its sample, this clonotype was seen once. The rearrangement links TRBV29-1 to TRBJ2-3; D remains unclear. This CDR3 has 14 amino acids. Germline lookup yields CDR1 SQVTM and CDR2 ANQGSEA. V shed 6 bases and J shed 4 bases, with 17 bases lying between them. DNA for the CDR3: TGCAGCGTACCGAGGCATGCCCGGGCAGATACGCAGTATTTT. It yields the protein CSVPRHARADTQYF.